This entry is about one TCR beta chain. The CDR3 contains 14 residues. Germline loops: CDR1 LNHDA, CDR2 SQIVND (reference sequence). J gave up 8 bases and V 6 bases, and 5 bases lay outside the gene matches. Investigators reverse transcribed all isolated RNA, so they sequenced expressed TCRB transcripts. Regulatory, naive and central memory T cell samples averaged approximately 3.3 million reads. Produced via immunoSEQ multiplex PCR; TCRdb's table is partial and in-frame only. The sample has 35,000 to 45,000 clones, almost 65% seen once; the top ten hold 2% to 2.5%. This sample was taken from a study of beta chain features in type 1 diabetes.

The sequence derives from a woman aged 25 to 39 in good health. Sequenced input: Tregs from blood. V is TRBV19 and J is TRBJ2-4, with 12 positions matching TRBD1. The CDR3 spells CASRGTGGLDIQYF. CDR3 coding DNA: TGTGCCAGTAGAGGGACAGGGGGCCTAGACATTCAGTACTTC.